This passage covers 11 T cell receptor beta chains from one sample sequenced in a study of Ad26.COV2.S vaccination and SARS-CoV-2 variants. Sequencing was performed with immunoSEQ multiplex PCR; in TCRdb, only in-frame clones are kept and a portion is missing. Among around 450,000 clones listed, around nine tenths were seen once. Documented treatment: 15 to 20 received Ad26.COV2.S at low or high dose, single or two shots; roughly five received placebo; per-sample allocation not given. Samples were taken on day 63 after the first vaccine or placebo injection. The material was peripheral blood, obtained in a trial of Ad26.COV2.S vaccine versus placebo. The source of these receptors is a person aged 18-60 years who received the Ad26.COV2.S COVID-19 vaccine or a placebo.

The V gene is TRBV6-5, the J gene TRBJ2-1; 8 bases match TRBD1. Trimming removed 6 bases from V and 7 bases from J; junction bases left unmatched: 5. The CDR3 is made up of 13 amino acids. From germline, CDR1 is MNHEY and CDR2 SVGAGI. This CDR3 is CASRRQGRNEQFF. CDR3 nucleotides: TGTGCCAGCAGACGACAGGGGCGGAATGAGCAGTTCTTC.

The chain uses TRBV7-9 and TRBJ1-2; 10 bases agree with TRBD1. Per the germline V gene, CDR1 is SEHNR and CDR2 is FQNEAQ (reference sequence). The CDR3 is made up of 15 amino acids. The V gene end was trimmed by 5 bases and the J gene end by 3 bases; junction bases not matched to a gene: 6. CDR3 nucleotide sequence: TGTGCCAGCAGCCCAGGACAGGGGGAGGACTATGGCTACACCTTC. It encodes CASSPGQGEDYGYTF. Full variable domain (missing parts from reference TRBV7-9 and TRBJ1-2): DTGVSQNPRHKITKRGQNVTFRCDPISEHNRLYWYRQTLGQGPEFLTYFQNEAQLEKSRLLSDRFSAERPKGSFSTLEIQRTEQGDSAMYLCASSPGQGEDYGYTFGSGTRLTVV.

This chain links TRBV19 with TRBJ2-6; the D is unclear. The CDR3 runs 11 residues. CDR1 is LNHDA, CDR2 SQIVND, per germline (reference sequence). V was cut by 10 bases and J by 5 bases, with 6 bases left in between. The CDR3 sequence: CATGWANVLTF. The CDR3 bases are TGTGCCACCGGCTGGGCCAACGTCCTGACTTTC.

The genes are TRBV7-9 and TRBJ2-4; possibly TRBD2 for D (6 bases). The germline V and J ends were trimmed by 10 bases and 2 bases, with 18 bases remaining between them. The V gene's germline CDR1 is SEHNR and CDR2 FQNEAQ (reference sequence). CDR3 length equals 15 residues. CDR3: CATGGKLLSKNIQYF. The CDR3 nucleotides read TGTGCCACTGGAGGGAAGTTATTGTCCAAAAACATTCAGTACTTC.

V usage is TRBV9 and J usage is TRBJ2-3; a possible D gene is TRBD1 (7 bases). Germline loops: CDR1 SGDLS, CDR2 YYNGEE. Trimming stripped 3 bases from V and 3 bases from J, with 17 bases between. This CDR3 has 16 amino acids. This CDR3 reads CASSARRAGGTDTQYF. DNA of the CDR3: TGTGCCAGCAGCGCCCGACGGGCAGGGGGGACAGATACGCAGTATTTT.

The CDR3 reads CASSGAVRAPPRSEQYF. Here the CDR3 DNA reads TGTGCCAGCAGTGGCGCCGTCCGGGCTCCACCTAGGTCCGAGCAGTACTTC. The V gene is TRBV6-1, the J gene TRBJ2-7; D is uncertain. This CDR3 contains 17 residues. Germline CDR1 and CDR2: MNHNS and SASEGT. With 4 bases removed from V and 6 bases from J, the gap between germline ends came to 25 bases.

This sequence joins TRBV4-1 and TRBJ1-4; a possible D gene is TRBD1 (6 bases). The germline V gene encodes CDR1 MGHRA and CDR2 YSYEKL. Trimming pared 3 bases from V and 8 bases from J, leaving 16 bases between. There are 15 residues in the CDR3. Here the CDR3 reads CASSQSRQDREKLFF. CDR3 bases: TGCGCCAGCAGCCAGTCGAGACAGGATAGGGAAAAACTGTTTTTT.

The chain has TRBV7-9 and TRBJ1-4; unclear D gene. The CDR3 is 14 amino acids. V was clipped by 5 bases and J by 0 bases, with 7 bases between them. The V gene's germline CDR1 is SEHNR and CDR2 FQNEAQ (reference sequence). CDR3 DNA: TGTGCCAGCAGCGGGGATACAACTAATGAAAAACTGTTTTTT. Translated, it gives CASSGDTTNEKLFF.

The rearrangement joins TRBV7-6 to TRBJ2-7; D might be TRBD1 or TRBD2, each matching 5 bases. The CDR3 sequence is 15 residues long. CDR1 SGHVS and CDR2 FNYEAQ come from the germline V gene. V lost 6 bases, J lost 1 base, and 16 bases lay in between. CDR3 DNA sequence: TGTGCCAGCAGTTCCCGGGACGGATCTTCCTACGAGCAGTACTTC. Its translation: CASSSRDGSSYEQYF.

This clone was recorded only once. The J gene is TRBJ1-2, the V gene TRBV4-3; a weak D match, TRBD1 (5 bases). V lost 5 bases and J 3 bases, leaving 13 bases between the germline ends. The CDR3 length is 14 residues. Germline assignment: CDR1 LGHNA and CDR2 YSLEER. CDR3 protein: CASSVLDSHYGYTF. CDR3 nucleotide sequence: TGCGCCAGCAGCGTTCTCGACAGCCACTATGGCTACACCTTC.

The chain is built from TRBV15 and TRBJ1-2; TRBD1 is a possible D gene (6 bases). The germline V and J ends were trimmed by 5 bases and 8 bases, with 12 bases remaining between them. Germline CDR1 reads LNHNV; CDR2 reads YYDKDF (reference sequence). This CDR3 region has 12 residues. CDR3 residues: CATSEGGVGYTF. The CDR3 DNA reads as TGTGCCACCAGCGAGGGGGGCGTGGGCTACACCTTC.